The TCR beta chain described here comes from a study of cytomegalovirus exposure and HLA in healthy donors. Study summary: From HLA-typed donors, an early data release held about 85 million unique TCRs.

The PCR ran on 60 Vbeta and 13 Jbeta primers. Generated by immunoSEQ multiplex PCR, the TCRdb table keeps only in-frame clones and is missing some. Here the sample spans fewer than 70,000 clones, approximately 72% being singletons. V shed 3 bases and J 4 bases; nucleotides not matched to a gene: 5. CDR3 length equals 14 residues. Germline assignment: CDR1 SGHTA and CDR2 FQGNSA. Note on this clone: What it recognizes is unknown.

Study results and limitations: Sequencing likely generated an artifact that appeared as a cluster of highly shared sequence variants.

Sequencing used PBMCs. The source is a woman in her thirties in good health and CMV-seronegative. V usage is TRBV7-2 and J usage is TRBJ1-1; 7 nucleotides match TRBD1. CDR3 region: CASSFNRGFTEAFF. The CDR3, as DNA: TGTGCCAGCAGCTTTAACAGGGGCTTCACTGAAGCTTTCTTT.